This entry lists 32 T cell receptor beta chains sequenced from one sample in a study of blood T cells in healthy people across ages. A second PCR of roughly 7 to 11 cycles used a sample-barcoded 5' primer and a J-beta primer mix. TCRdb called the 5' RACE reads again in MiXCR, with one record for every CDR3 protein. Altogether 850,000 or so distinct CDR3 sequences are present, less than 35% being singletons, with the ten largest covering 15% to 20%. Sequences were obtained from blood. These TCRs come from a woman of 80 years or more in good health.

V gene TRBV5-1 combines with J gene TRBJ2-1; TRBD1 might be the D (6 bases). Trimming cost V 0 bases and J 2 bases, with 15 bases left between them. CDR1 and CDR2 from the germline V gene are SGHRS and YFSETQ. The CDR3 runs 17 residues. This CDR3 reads CASSLEAGVDPYNEQFF. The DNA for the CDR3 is TGCGCCAGCAGCTTGGAGGCAGGGGTCGACCCCTACAATGAGCAGTTCTTC.

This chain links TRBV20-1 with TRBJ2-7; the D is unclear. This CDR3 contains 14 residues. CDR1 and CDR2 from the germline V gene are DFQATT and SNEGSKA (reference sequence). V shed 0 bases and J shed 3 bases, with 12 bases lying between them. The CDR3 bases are TGCAGTGCTAGAGATCCTAGTTACGACTACGAGCAGTACTTC. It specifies CSARDPSYDYEQYF.

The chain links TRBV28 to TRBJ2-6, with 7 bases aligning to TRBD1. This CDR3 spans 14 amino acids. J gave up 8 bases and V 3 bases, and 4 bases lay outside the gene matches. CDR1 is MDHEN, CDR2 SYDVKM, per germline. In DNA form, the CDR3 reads TGTGCCAGCAGTTTGGGGACAGAACCCAACGTCCTGACTTTC. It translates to CASSLGTEPNVLTF.

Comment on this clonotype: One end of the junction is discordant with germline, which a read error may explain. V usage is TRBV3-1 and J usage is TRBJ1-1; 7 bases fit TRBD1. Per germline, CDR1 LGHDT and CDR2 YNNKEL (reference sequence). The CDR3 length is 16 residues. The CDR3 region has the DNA TGTGCTAGCAGCTACGGGACAGAAGTACTGAACACTGAAGCTTTCTTT. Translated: CASSYGTEVLNTEAFF.

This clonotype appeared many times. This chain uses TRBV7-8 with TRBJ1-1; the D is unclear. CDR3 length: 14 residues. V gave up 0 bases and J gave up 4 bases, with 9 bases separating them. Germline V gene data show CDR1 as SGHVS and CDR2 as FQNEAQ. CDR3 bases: TGTGCCAGCAGCTTAGCGACGGGTAGCACTGAAGCTTTCTTT. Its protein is CASSLATGSTEAFF.

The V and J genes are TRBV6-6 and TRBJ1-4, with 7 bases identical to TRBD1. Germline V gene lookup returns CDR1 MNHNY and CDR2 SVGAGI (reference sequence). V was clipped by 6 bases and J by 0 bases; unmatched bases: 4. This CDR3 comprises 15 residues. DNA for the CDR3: TGTGCCAGCAGACAGGGGTACCCAACTAATGAAAAACTGTTTTTT. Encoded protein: CASRQGYPTNEKLFF.

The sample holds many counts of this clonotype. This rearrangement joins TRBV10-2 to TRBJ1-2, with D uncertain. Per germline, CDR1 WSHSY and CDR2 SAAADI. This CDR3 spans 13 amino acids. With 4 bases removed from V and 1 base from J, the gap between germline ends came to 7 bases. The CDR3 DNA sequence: TGCGCCAGCAGTGGGTCGATTAACTATGGCTACACCTTC. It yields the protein CASSGSINYGYTF.

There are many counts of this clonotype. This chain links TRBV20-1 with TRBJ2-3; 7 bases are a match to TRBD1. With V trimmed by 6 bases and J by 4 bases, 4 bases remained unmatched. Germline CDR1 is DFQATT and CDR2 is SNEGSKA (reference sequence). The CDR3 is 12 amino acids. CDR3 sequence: CSAPGTADTQYF. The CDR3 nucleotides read TGCAGTGCCCCTGGGACAGCAGATACGCAGTATTTT.

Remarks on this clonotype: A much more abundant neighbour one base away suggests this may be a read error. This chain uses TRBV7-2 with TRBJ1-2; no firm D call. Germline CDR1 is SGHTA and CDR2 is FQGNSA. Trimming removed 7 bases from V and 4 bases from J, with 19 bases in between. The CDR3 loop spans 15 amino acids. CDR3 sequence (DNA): TGTGCCAGCACCGCGGGCCGGGGAGCTGTCTATGGCTACACCTTC. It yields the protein CASTAGRGAVYGYTF.

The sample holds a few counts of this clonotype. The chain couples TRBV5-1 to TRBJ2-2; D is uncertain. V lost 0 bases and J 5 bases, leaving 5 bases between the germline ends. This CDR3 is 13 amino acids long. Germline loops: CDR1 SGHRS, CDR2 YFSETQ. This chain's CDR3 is CASSLDGTGELFF. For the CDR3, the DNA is TGCGCCAGCAGCTTGGACGGGACCGGGGAGCTGTTTTTT.

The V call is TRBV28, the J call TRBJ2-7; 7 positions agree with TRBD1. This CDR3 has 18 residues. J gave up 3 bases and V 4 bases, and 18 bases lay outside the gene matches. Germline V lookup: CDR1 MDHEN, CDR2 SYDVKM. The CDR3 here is CASSSPVPGTALNYEQYF. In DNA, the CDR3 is TGTGCCAGCAGTTCCCCCGTTCCAGGGACAGCGCTGAACTACGAGCAGTACTTC.

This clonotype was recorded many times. CDR3 residues: CASSLWEGAGNQPQHF. The CDR3 nucleotides read TGTGCCAGCAGCTTATGGGAGGGGGCGGGCAATCAGCCCCAGCATTTT. The V gene is TRBV7-2, the J gene TRBJ1-5; 7 bases map to TRBD1. CDR3 length: 16 amino acids. The ends lost 2 bases at V and 2 bases at J; junction bases unmatched: 6. The germline V gene encodes CDR1 SGHTA and CDR2 FQGNSA. The complete variable domain, with remaining parts taken from reference TRBV7-2 and TRBJ1-5, reads GAGVSQSPSNKVTEKGKDVELRCDPISGHTALYWYRQSLGQGLEFLIYFQGNSAPDKSGLPSDRFSAERTGGSVSTLTIQRTQQEDSAVYLCASSLWEGAGNQPQHFGDGTRLSIL.

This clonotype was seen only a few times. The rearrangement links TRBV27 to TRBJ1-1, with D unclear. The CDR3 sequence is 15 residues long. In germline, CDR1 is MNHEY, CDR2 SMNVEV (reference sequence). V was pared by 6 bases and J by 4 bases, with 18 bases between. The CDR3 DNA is TGTGCCAGCAGGGGAGACTTAGTCTCTACCACTGAAGCTTTCTTT. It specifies CASRGDLVSTTEAFF.

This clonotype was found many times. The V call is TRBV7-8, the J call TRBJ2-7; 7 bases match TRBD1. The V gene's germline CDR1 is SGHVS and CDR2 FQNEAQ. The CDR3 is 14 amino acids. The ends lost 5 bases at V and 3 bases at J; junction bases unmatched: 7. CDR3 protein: CASSPRTGDYEQYF. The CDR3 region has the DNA TGTGCCAGCAGCCCCCGAACAGGGGACTACGAGCAGTACTTC.

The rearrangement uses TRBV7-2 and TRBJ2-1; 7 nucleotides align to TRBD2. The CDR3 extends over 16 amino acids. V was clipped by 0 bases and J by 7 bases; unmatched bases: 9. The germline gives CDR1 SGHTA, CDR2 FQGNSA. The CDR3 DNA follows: TGTGCCAGCAGCTTAGCCCCGGGATCGGGGGGAAATGAGCAGTTCTTC. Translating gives CASSLAPGSGGNEQFF.

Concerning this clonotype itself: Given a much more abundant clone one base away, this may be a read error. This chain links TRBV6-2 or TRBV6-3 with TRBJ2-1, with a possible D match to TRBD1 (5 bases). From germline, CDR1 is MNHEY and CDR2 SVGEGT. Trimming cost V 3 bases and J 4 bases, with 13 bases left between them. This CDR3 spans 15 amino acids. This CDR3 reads CASSYLVGPYNEQFF. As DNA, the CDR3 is TGTGCCAGCAGTTATCTGGTGGGGCCTTACAATGAGCAGTTCTTC.

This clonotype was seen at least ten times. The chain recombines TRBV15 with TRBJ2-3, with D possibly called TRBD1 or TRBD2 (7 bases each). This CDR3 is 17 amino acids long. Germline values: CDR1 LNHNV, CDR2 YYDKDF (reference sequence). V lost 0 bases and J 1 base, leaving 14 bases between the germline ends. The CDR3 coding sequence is TGTGCCACCAGCAGAGATCAGGGGGGGCTTGGCACAGATACGCAGTATTTT. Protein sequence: CATSRDQGGLGTDTQYF.

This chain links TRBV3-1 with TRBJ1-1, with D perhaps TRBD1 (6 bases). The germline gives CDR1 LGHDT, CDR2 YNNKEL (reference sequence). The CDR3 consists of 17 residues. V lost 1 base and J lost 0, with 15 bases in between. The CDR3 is CASSQALGGGMNTEAFF. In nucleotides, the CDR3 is TGTGCCAGCAGCCAAGCTTTAGGGGGGGGGATGAACACTGAAGCTTTCTTT. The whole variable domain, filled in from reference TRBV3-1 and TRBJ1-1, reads DTAVSQTPKYLVTQMGNDKSIKCEQNLGHDTMYWYKQDSKKFLKIMFSYNNKELIINETVPNRFSPKSPDKAHLNLHINSLELGDSAVYFCASSQALGGGMNTEAFFGQGTRLTVV.

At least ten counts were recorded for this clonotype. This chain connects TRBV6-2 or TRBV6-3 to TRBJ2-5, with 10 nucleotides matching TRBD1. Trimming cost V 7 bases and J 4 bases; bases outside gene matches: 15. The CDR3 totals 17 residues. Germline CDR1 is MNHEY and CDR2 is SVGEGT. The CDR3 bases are TGTGCCAGCACAGGAGTGTGGGGACAGGGGACCGCAGAGACCCAGTACTTC. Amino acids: CASTGVWGQGTAETQYF.

The CDR3 protein is CASDRESNTEAFF. The CDR3 DNA sequence: TGTGCCAGCGATCGGGAATCGAACACTGAAGCTTTCTTT. The J gene is TRBJ1-1, the V gene TRBV2, with D unclear. The ends were cut back, 8 bases at V and 1 base at J, with 11 bases in the middle. Germline CDR1 and CDR2: SNHLY and FYNNEI. CDR3 length: 13 amino acids.

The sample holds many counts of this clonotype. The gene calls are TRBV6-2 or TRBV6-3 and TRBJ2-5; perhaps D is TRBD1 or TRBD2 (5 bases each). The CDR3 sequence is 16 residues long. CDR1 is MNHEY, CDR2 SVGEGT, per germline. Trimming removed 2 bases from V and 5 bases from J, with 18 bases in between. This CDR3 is CASSYDHPGAQETQYF. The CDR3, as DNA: TGTGCCAGCAGTTACGACCACCCCGGGGCCCAGGAGACCCAGTACTTC.

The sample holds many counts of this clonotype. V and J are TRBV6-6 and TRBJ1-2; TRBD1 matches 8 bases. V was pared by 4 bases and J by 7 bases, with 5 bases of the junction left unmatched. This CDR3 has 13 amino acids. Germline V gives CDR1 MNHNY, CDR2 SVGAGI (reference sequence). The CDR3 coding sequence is TGTGCCAGCAGTTTCGACAGGGGAGTTGGCTACACCTTC. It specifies CASSFDRGVGYTF.

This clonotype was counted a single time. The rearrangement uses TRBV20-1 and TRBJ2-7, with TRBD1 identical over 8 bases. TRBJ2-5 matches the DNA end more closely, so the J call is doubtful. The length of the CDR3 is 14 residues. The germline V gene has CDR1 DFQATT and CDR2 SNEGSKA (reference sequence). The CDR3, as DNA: TGCAGTGCTCGATACAGGGGGTTCGGAGAGACCCAGTACTTC. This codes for CSARYRGFGETQYF.

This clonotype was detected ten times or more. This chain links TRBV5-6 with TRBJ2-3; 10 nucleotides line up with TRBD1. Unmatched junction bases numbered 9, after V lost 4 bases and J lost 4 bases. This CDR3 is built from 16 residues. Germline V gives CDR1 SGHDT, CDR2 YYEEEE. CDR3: CASSLLRQGASDTQYF. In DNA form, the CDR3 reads TGTGCCAGCAGCCTGCTACGACAGGGGGCATCAGATACGCAGTATTTT.

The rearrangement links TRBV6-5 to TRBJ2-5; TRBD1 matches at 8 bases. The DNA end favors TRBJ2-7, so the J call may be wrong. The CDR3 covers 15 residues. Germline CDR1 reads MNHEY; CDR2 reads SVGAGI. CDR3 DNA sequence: TGTGCCAGCAGCCGGGGGACAGGACTTCTCTACGAGCAGTACTTC. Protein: CASSRGTGLLYEQYF.

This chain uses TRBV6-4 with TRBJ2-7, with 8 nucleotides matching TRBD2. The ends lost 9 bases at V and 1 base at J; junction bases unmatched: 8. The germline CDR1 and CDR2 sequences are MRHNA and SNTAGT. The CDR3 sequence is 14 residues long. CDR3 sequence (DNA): TGTGCCAGAGGGGCCGGGACTAGGTCCTACGAGCAGTACTTC. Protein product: CARGAGTRSYEQYF.

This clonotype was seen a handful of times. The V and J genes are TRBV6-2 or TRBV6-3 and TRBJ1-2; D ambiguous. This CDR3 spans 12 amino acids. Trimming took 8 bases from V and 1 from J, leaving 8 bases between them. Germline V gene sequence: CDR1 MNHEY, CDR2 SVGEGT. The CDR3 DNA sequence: TGTGCCAGCCGTCCAGTTAACTATGGCTACACCTTC. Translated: CASRPVNYGYTF.

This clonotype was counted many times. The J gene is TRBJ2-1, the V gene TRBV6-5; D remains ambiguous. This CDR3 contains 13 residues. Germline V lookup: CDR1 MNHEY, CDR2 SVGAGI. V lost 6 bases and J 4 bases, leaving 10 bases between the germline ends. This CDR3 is CASRASPYNEQFF. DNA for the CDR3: TGTGCCAGCAGGGCGTCTCCTTACAATGAGCAGTTCTTC.

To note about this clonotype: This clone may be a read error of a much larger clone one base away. The CDR3 protein is CASSEYDSLMSTEAFF. For the CDR3, the DNA is TGTGCCAGCAGTGAATACGACAGTCTAATGAGCACTGAAGCTTTCTTT. The chain combines TRBV25-1 with TRBJ1-1, with D maybe TRBD1 (5 bases). The V end was cut by 0 bases, the J end by 4 bases, with 15 bases between. CDR3 length equals 16 residues. Germline V gene data show CDR1 as MGHDK and CDR2 as SYGVNS.

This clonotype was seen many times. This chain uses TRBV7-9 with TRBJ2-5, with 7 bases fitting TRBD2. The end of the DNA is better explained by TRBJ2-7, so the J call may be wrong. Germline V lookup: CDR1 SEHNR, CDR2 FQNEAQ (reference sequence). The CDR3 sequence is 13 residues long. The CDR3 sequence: CASSRGTTGEQYF. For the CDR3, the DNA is TGTGCCAGCAGCCGAGGGACTACGGGCGAGCAGTACTTC.

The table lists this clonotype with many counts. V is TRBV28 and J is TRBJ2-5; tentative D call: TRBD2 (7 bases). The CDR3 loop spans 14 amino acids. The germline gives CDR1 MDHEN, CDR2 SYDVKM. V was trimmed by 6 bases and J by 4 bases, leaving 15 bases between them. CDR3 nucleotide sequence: TGTGCCAGCAGAGGAGGGGGGGCCGGAGAGACCCAGTACTTC. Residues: CASRGGGAGETQYF. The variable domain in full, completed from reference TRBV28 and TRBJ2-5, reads DVKVTQSSRYLVKRTGEKVFLECVQDMDHENMFWYRQDPGLGLRLIYFSYDVKMKEKGDIPEGYSVSREKKERFSLILESASTNQTSMYLCASRGGGAGETQYFGPGTRLLVL.

The CDR3 region is CSARSTGGLAVDEQFF. CDR3 nucleotides: TGCAGTGCTAGATCAACTGGGGGACTAGCAGTAGATGAGCAGTTCTTC. The chain recombines TRBV20-1 with TRBJ2-1; 9 bases fit TRBD2. Trimming took 2 bases from V and 8 from J; bases not matched to a gene: 13. The germline V gene encodes CDR1 DFQATT and CDR2 SNEGSKA (reference sequence). This CDR3 spans 16 amino acids.